This section outlines one T cell receptor (beta chain) sequence together with its context. What it recognizes is unknown. Germline-derived CDR1 and CDR2 are SEHNR and FQNEAQ (reference sequence). The length of the CDR3 is 13 residues. J lost 5 bases, V lost 4 bases, and 2 bases had no gene match. This specimen belongs to a study of cytomegalovirus exposure and HLA in healthy donors. Study in general: Earlier findings included over 90 million unique TCR beta sequences obtained from roughly 200 million T cells.

Overall study findings and caveats: Productive status was seen about 90% or about 30% of the time for most TCR beta V segments in an earlier analysis.

The PCR had 60 Vbeta and 13 Jbeta primers. Only in-frame clones appear in the TCRdb table, and some are missing; sequencing was by immunoSEQ multiplex PCR. Altogether over 150,000 clones are present, roughly 80% being singletons, with the ten largest covering about 4%. The sample taken for sequencing was PBMCs. The clonotype was recovered from a woman aged 40 to 49 in good health and CMV-seronegative. This chain links TRBV7-9 with TRBJ2-4, with TRBD1 identical over 7 bases. In DNA, the CDR3 is TGTGCCAGCAGCTCGCAGGGGGAAAACATTCAGTACTTC. This sequence encodes CASSSQGENIQYF. Using reference TRBV7-9 and TRBJ2-4 for the parts outside the CDR3, the full variable domain is DTGVSQNPRHKITKRGQNVTFRCDPISEHNRLYWYRQTLGQGPEFLTYFQNEAQLEKSRLLSDRFSAERPKGSFSTLEIQRTEQGDSAMYLCASSSQGENIQYFGAGTRLSVL.